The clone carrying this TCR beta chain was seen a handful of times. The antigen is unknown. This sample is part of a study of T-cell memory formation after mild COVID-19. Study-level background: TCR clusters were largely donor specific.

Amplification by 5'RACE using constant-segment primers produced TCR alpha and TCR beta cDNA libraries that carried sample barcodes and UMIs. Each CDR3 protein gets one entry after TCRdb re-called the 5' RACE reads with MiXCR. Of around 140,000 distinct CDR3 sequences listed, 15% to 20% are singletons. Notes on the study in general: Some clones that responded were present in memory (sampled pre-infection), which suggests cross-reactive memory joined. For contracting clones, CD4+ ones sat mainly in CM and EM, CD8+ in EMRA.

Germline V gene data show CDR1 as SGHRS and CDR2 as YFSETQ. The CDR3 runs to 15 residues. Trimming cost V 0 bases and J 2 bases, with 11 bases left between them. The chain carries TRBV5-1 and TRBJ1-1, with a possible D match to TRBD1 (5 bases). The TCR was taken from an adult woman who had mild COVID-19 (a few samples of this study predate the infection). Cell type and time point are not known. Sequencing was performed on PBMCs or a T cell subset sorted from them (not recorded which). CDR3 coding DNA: TGCGCCAGCAGCTTGGTGGGAGGGACCAACACTGAAGCTTTCTTT. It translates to CASSLVGGTNTEAFF.